This TCR beta chain originates from a study of blood T cell repertoires in COVID-19. Followed over time, Seattle patients had been enrolled while infection was active. Using immunoSEQ multiplex PCR, the repertoire was profiled, and TCRdb retains in-frame clones only, with some absent. The table lists over 85,000 clones, roughly 88% of them singletons. Germline lookup yields CDR1 MNHNS and CDR2 SASEGT. The germline V and J ends were trimmed by 3 bases and 7 bases, with 12 bases remaining between them. This CDR3 comprises 14 residues. This clone was counted a single time. Sequencing was performed on peripheral blood. This chain joins TRBV6-1 and TRBJ2-2, with a possible D match to TRBD1 (5 bases). This receptor was obtained from a woman of 80 years or more with COVID-19, enrolled during active disease. CDR3 region: CASSEIPGIGELFF. The CDR3 nucleotides read TGTGCCAGCAGTGAGATTCCAGGGATCGGGGAGCTGTTTTTT.